The clone carrying this T cell receptor (beta chain) was seen at least ten times. TCRdb independently ran MiXCR on the 5' RACE reads; one entry per CDR3 protein. The sample lists about 470,000 distinct CDR3 sequences; about 20% were seen once. This CDR3 spans 13 amino acids. Per the germline V gene, CDR1 is KGHSH and CDR2 is LQKENI. Deletions cut 6 bases from V and 3 bases from J, with 10 bases between. The sample belongs to a study of T-cell memory formation after mild COVID-19. This receptor was taken from an adult woman who had mild COVID-19 (a few samples of this study predate the infection). Cell type and time point are not known. The chain links TRBV18 to TRBJ2-3; unclear D gene. The sequencing sample was made of PBMCs or a T cell subset sorted from them (not recorded which). CDR3 coding DNA: TGTGCCAGCTCCGCGACGAGTACAGATACGCAGTATTTT. Translated, it gives CASSATSTDTQYF.